These 20 T cell receptor beta chains were all obtained from the same sample, sequenced in a study of cytomegalovirus exposure and HLA in healthy donors. The PCR contained 60 Vbeta and 13 Jbeta primers. Data came from immunoSEQ multiplex PCR; TCRdb stores just in-frame clones and leaves some out. The profile shows 95,000 to 120,000 clones, over 75% of them singletons. The specimen sequenced was PBMCs. Receptors were obtained from a woman between 18 and 29 years old in good health and CMV-seronegative.

V and J are TRBV6-5 and TRBJ2-5; 9 positions match TRBD1. CDR1 and CDR2 (germline): MNHEY, SVGAGI. With 5 bases clipped from V and 5 bases from J, the junction kept 9 bases outside the gene matches. The CDR3 is 15 residues long. The CDR3 reads CASSARDRAWETQYF. CDR3 DNA: TGTGCCAGCAGTGCGCGGGACAGGGCCTGGGAGACCCAGTACTTC.

The V and J genes are TRBV19 and TRBJ1-1, with 8 bases matching TRBD1. This CDR3 spans 17 amino acids. Germline assignment: CDR1 LNHDA and CDR2 SQIVND (reference sequence). Unmatched junction bases numbered 8, after V lost 1 base and J lost 1 base. CDR3 protein: CASSIADYGTGNTEAFF. CDR3 bases: TGTGCCAGTAGTATAGCGGATTATGGGACAGGGAACACTGAAGCTTTCTTT.

The chain couples TRBV6-1 to TRBJ1-5; no firm D call. This CDR3 comprises 15 residues. Trimming cost V 1 base and J 0 bases, with 7 bases left between them. CDR1 is MNHNS, CDR2 SASEGT, per germline. The CDR3 DNA follows: TGTGCCAGCAGTGAAGGCAGTTATAGCAATCAGCCCCAGCATTTT. As protein: CASSEGSYSNQPQHF.

CDR3 loop: CASSLSGTGNTIYF. CDR3 nucleotide sequence: TGTGCCAGCTCACTCTCCGGGACAGGAAACACCATATATTTT. The chain combines TRBV18 with TRBJ1-3; D might be TRBD1 (6 bases). CDR3 length equals 14 residues. V was cut by 4 bases and J by 4 bases, with 11 bases left in between. CDR1 is KGHSH, CDR2 LQKENI, per germline.

V and J are TRBV30 and TRBJ2-5; 8 bases align to TRBD1. The V segment lost 4 bases and the J segment 4 bases; nucleotides outside the gene matches: 5. CDR1 is GTSNPN, CDR2 SVGIG, per germline (reference sequence). This CDR3 comprises 13 residues. For the CDR3, the DNA is TGTGCCTGGAACAGGGGGTATAGAGAGACCCAGTACTTC. Translation: CAWNRGYRETQYF.

This rearrangement joins TRBV7-2 to TRBJ2-2, with 8 bases fitting TRBD2. Germline lookup yields CDR1 SGHTA and CDR2 FQGNSA. Germline trimming cut 8 bases from V and 6 bases from J; bases unmatched to any gene: 17. The CDR3 spans 17 residues. The CDR3 DNA follows: TGTGCCAGCGCCTTACGGACTAGCCAGTATGGTTCCGGGGAGCTGTTTTTT. It codes for CASALRTSQYGSGELFF.

The chain uses TRBV10-1 and TRBJ2-7; D not certain. The CDR3 is made up of 14 amino acids. The V gene lost 0 bases and the J gene lost 1 base, with 7 bases spanning the gap. The V gene's germline CDR1 is WNHNN and CDR2 SYGVQD (reference sequence). The CDR3 spells CASSESRRSYEQYF. DNA of the CDR3: TGCGCCAGCAGTGAGTCCCGCAGGTCCTACGAGCAGTACTTC.

The chain uses TRBV12-5 and TRBJ1-2, with D possibly TRBD1 on 5 matching bases. V dropped 4 bases and J dropped 6 bases, with 27 bases sitting between them. CDR3 size: 18 residues. CDR1 LGHNT and CDR2 FRNRAP come from the germline V gene. DNA for the CDR3: TGTGCTAGTGGTTCCCGCCCGGGAGGCAGGGTGCCCGCGGATGGCTACACCTTC. It codes for CASGSRPGGRVPADGYTF. Filled out from reference TRBV12-5 and TRBJ1-2, the complete variable domain reads DARVTQTPRHKVTEMGQEVTMRCQPILGHNTVFWYRQTMMQGLELLAYFRNRAPLDDSGMPKDRFSAEMPDATLATLKIQPSEPRDSAVYFCASGSRPGGRVPADGYTFGSGTRLTVV.

This clone was recorded only once. The chain employs TRBV7-9 and TRBJ2-1; no clear D. CDR3 size: 16 residues. Germline CDR1 is SEHNR and CDR2 is FQNEAQ (reference sequence). The V and J ends lost 0 bases and 3 bases respectively, with 12 bases between them. The CDR3 region has the DNA TGTGCCAGCAGCTTAGCGTACGGTGATCGCTACAATGAGCAGTTCTTC. Protein product: CASSLAYGDRYNEQFF.

The chain carries TRBV10-1 and TRBJ1-2; 7 bases agree with TRBD1. CDR3 length: 14 residues. The V gene end was trimmed by 4 bases and the J gene end by 1 base; junction bases not matched to a gene: 3. CDR1 is WNHNN and CDR2 is SYGVQD in the germline V gene (reference sequence). DNA of the CDR3: TGCGCCAGCAGTGGGACAGGCTATAACTATGGCTACACCTTC. Translation gives CASSGTGYNYGYTF.

The chain combines TRBV25-1 with TRBJ2-3, with TRBD2 as a possible D gene (6 bases). The CDR3 is made up of 13 amino acids. Germline V gene data show CDR1 as MGHDK and CDR2 as SYGVNS. Trimming stripped 3 bases from V and 6 bases from J, with 10 bases between. The CDR3 is CASSDAAGDTQYF. The CDR3 bases are TGTGCCAGCAGTGACGCCGCGGGGGATACGCAGTATTTT.

The J gene is TRBJ1-1, the V gene TRBV27, with D tentatively TRBD1 (5 bases). The V gene's germline CDR1 is MNHEY and CDR2 SMNVEV (reference sequence). V shed 5 bases and J shed 3 bases, with 13 bases lying between them. The CDR3 loop spans 14 amino acids. CDR3 coding DNA: TGTGCCAGCAGTCTCCGGGACTCATACACTGAAGCTTTCTTT. It translates to CASSLRDSYTEAFF.

J is TRBJ1-2 and V is TRBV5-1; no reliable D call. Trimming removed 4 bases from V and 1 base from J, with 8 bases in between. The CDR3 is 13 amino acids. CDR1 and CDR2 from the germline V gene are SGHRS and YFSETQ. CDR3 in DNA: TGCGCCAGCAGCCCGGAGGGTAACTATGGCTACACCTTC. Amino acid sequence: CASSPEGNYGYTF.

The count of this clone is one. The chain is built from TRBV28 and TRBJ1-5; 8 bases map to TRBD1. V lost 5 bases and J lost 7; bases outside the gene matches: 10. CDR3 length: 15 amino acids. Per germline, CDR1 MDHEN and CDR2 SYDVKM. The CDR3 nucleotides are TGTGCCAGCAGTCTGCGACAGGGGCTGAACCAGCCCCAGCATTTT. The encoded protein is CASSLRQGLNQPQHF.

The chain uses TRBV10-1 and TRBJ2-3; 8 bases are shared with TRBD1. This CDR3 has 16 residues. Germline V lookup: CDR1 WNHNN, CDR2 SYGVQD (reference sequence). V lost 6 bases to trimming and J lost 2 bases; unmatched junction nucleotides: 10. The chain's CDR3 is CASSPRTGPLTDTQYF. The CDR3 nucleotides read TGCGCCAGCAGCCCTAGGACAGGGCCTCTCACAGATACGCAGTATTTT.

This clone has just a few counts. The genes are TRBV2 and TRBJ2-1; D call uncertain. V was clipped by 9 bases and J by 4 bases, with 13 bases between them. The CDR3 is 13 amino acids. Germline CDR1 and CDR2: SNHLY and FYNNEI. The CDR3 region is CASFSTEYNEQFF. CDR3 nucleotide sequence: TGTGCCAGTTTTTCAACAGAATACAATGAGCAGTTCTTC. Drawing the rest from reference TRBV2 and TRBJ2-1, the complete variable domain is EPEVTQTPSHQVTQMGQEVILRCVPISNHLYFYWYRQILGQKVEFLVSFYNNEISEKSEIFDDQFSVERPDGSNFTLKIRSTKLEDSAMYFCASFSTEYNEQFFGPGTRLTVL.

The chain uses TRBV18 and TRBJ1-4, with D possibly TRBD1 on 6 matching bases. With 1 base removed from V and 8 bases from J, the gap between germline ends came to 17 bases. In germline, CDR1 is KGHSH, CDR2 LQKENI. The CDR3 loop spans 16 amino acids. The DNA for the CDR3 is TGTGCCAGCTCACCACTTCCTCCCAGGGGCGACGAAAAACTGTTTTTT. Translated: CASSPLPPRGDEKLFF.

The chain employs TRBV7-9 and TRBJ2-5, with D maybe TRBD1 (6 bases). This CDR3 is built from 15 residues. V was cut by 4 bases and J by 4 bases, with 16 bases left in between. CDR1 SEHNR and CDR2 FQNEAQ come from the germline V gene (reference sequence). The CDR3 reads CASSSTGTLGETQYF. The CDR3 DNA reads TGTGCCAGCAGCTCAACCGGGACATTAGGAGAGACCCAGTACTTC.

The chain couples TRBV6-5 to TRBJ2-3, with D perhaps TRBD2 (5 bases). CDR1 and CDR2 from the germline V gene are MNHEY and SVGAGI. The CDR3 loop spans 15 amino acids. Trimming removed 5 bases at V and 1 base at J, with 13 bases between. CDR3 nucleotides: TGTGCCAGCAGTACCTCCGGGATCCGCACAGATACGCAGTATTTT. Translation gives CASSTSGIRTDTQYF.

This chain connects TRBV6-1 to TRBJ1-2; D is uncertain. From germline, CDR1 is MNHNS and CDR2 SASEGT. This CDR3 is 15 amino acids long. The V and J ends lost 8 bases and 1 base respectively, with 17 bases between them. The CDR3 loop is CASSEVAPRNYGYTF. In nucleotides, the CDR3 is TGTGCCAGCTCTGAGGTTGCGCCTCGTAACTATGGCTACACCTTC.